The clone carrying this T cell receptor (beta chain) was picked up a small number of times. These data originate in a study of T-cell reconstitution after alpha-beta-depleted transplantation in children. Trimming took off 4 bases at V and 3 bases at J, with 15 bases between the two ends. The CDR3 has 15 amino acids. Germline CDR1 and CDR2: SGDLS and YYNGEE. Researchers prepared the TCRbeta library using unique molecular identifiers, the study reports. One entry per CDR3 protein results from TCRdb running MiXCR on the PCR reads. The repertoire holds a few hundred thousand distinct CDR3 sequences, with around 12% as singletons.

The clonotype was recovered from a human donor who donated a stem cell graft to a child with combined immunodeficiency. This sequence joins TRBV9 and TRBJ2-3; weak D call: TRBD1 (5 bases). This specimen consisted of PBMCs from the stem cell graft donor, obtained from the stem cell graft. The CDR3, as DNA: TGTGCCAGCAGCCCGGTAGGGGTGAGGACAGATACGCAGTATTTT. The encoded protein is CASSPVGVRTDTQYF.